This T cell receptor (beta chain) was sequenced in a study of post-analysis software for immune sequencing data. Study in general: Multiple sclerosis in the patients followed relapsing-remitting, secondary progressive and progressive-relapsing courses.

Overall study findings and caveats: Elevated frequency relative to controls characterized roughly five TRBV segments in patients, TRBV5-6, TRBV5-1 and TRBV20-1 among them. The F measure placed samples prepared in the same batch into strongly shared clusters.

Trimming took 1 base from V and 6 from J; bases not matched to a gene: 10. Germline lookup yields CDR1 LGHDT and CDR2 YNNKEL (reference sequence). The CDR3 is made up of 16 amino acids. Presence of unique molecular identifiers characterized the TCR beta cDNA libraries. Once roughly 1 to 11 million T cells were used, roughly 0.5 million cDNA molecules resulted. TCRdb recomputed calls from the PCR reads with MiXCR, one row per CDR3 protein. The table has roughly 700,000 distinct CDR3 sequences, about 32% seen once. Note on this clonotype: Its antigen is unknown.

Sequences were obtained from blood. The source of this sequence is a girl aged 10 to 17 with multiple sclerosis. V and J are TRBV3-1 and TRBJ1-2; 8 nucleotides match TRBD1. The CDR3 DNA is TGTGCCAGCAGCCAAGTCGACAGGGGTTCGAGCAATGGCTACACCTTC. Protein product: CASSQVDRGSSNGYTF.